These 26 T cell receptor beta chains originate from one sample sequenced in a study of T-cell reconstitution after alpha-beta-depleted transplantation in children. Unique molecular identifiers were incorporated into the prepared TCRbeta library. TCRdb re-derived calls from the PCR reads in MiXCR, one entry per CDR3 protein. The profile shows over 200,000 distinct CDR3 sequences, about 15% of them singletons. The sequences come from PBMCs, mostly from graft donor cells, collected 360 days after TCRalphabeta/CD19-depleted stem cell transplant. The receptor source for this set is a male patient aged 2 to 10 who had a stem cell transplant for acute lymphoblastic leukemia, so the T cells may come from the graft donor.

The CDR3 bases are TGCGCCAGCAGCTCAGGGGGGTACACCGGGGAGCTGTTTTTT. It yields the protein CASSSGGYTGELFF. The rearrangement uses TRBV5-1 and TRBJ2-2, with D possibly matching TRBD1 (7 bases). Germline assignment: CDR1 SGHRS and CDR2 YFSETQ. The CDR3 runs to 14 residues. V was clipped by 3 bases and J by 3 bases, with 9 bases between them.

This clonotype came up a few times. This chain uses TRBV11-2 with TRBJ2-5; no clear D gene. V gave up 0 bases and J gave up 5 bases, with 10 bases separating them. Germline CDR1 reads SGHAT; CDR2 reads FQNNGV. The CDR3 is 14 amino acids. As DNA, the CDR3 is TGTGCCAGCAGCTTAGATGGCAGAAGGGAGACCCAGTACTTC. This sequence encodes CASSLDGRRETQYF.

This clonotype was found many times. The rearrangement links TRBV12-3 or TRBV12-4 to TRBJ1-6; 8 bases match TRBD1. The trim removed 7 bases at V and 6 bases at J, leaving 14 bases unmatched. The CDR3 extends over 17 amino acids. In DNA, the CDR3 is TGTGCCAGCACTTCCGCCCCTAACAGGGGGATTAATTCACCCCTCCACTTT. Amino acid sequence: CASTSAPNRGINSPLHF.

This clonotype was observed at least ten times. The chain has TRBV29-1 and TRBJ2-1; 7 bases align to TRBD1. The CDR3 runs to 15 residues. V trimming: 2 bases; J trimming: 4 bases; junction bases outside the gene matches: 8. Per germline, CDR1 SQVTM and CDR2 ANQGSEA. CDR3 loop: CSVEPQTGSYNEQFF. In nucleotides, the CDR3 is TGCAGCGTTGAACCGCAGACAGGGTCATACAATGAGCAGTTCTTC.

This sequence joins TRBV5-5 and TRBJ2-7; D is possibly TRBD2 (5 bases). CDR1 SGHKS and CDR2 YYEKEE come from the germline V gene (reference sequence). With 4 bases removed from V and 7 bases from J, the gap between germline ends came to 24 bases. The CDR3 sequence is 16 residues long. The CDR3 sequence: CASSLPGDSFTGEQYF. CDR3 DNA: TGTGCCAGCAGCCTCCCCGGGGATTCTTTCACGGGAGAGCAGTACTTC. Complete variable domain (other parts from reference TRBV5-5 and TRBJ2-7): DAGVTQSPTHLIKTRGQQVTLRCSPISGHKSVSWYQQVLGQGPQFIFQYYEKEERGRGNFPDRFSARQFPNYSSELNVNALLLGDSALYLCASSLPGDSFTGEQYFGPGTRLTVT.

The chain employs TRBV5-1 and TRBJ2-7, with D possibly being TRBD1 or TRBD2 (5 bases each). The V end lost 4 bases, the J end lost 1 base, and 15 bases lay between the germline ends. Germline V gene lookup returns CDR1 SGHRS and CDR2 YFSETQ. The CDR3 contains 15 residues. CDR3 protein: CASSPSRGDSYEQYF. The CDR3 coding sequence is TGCGCCAGCAGCCCGTCGAGAGGGGATTCCTACGAGCAGTACTTC.

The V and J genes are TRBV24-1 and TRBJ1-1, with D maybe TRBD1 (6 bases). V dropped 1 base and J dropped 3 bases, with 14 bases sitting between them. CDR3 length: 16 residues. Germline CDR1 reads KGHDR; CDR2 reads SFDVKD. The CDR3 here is CATSDLQNREYTEAFF. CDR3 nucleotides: TGTGCCACCAGTGATTTACAGAACAGGGAATACACTGAAGCTTTCTTT.

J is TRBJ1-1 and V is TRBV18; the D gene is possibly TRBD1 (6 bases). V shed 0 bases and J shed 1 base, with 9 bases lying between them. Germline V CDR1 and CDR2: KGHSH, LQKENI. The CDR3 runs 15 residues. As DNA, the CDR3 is TGTGCCAGCTCACCACCGGGGGCTAGGAACACTGAAGCTTTCTTT. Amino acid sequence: CASSPPGARNTEAFF.

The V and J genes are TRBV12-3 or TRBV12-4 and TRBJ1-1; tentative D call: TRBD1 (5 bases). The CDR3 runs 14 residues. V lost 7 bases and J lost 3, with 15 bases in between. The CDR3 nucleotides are TGTGCCAGCACTCGGGGGATCGTTGACACTGAAGCTTTCTTT. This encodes CASTRGIVDTEAFF.

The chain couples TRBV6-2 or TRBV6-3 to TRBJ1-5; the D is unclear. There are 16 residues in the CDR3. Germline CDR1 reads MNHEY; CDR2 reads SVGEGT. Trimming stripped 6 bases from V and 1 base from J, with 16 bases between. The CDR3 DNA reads TGTGCCAGCAGCGGACCCCTTGTAGGGAGCAATCAGCCCCAGCATTTT. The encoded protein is CASSGPLVGSNQPQHF.

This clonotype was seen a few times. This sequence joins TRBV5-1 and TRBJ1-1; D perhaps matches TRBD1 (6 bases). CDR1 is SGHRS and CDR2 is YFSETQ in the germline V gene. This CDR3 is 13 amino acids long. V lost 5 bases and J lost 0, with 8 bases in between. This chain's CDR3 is CASRTGMNTEAFF. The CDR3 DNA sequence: TGCGCCAGCAGGACAGGAATGAACACTGAAGCTTTCTTT. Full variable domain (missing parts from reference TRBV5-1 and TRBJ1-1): KAGVTQTPRYLIKTRGQQVTLSCSPISGHRSVSWYQQTPGQGLQFLFEYFSETQRNKGNFPGRFSGRQFSNSRSEMNVSTLELGDSALYLCASRTGMNTEAFFGQGTRLTVV.

The CDR3 DNA is TGTGCCAGCAGCGCGGGACAGGGTTACGAGCAGTACTTC. It encodes CASSAGQGYEQYF. V and J are TRBV5-8 and TRBJ2-7, with TRBD1 matching 9 bases. Trimming cost V 4 bases and J 4 bases; bases outside gene matches: 3. This CDR3 spans 13 amino acids. From germline, CDR1 is SGHTS and CDR2 YDEGEE.

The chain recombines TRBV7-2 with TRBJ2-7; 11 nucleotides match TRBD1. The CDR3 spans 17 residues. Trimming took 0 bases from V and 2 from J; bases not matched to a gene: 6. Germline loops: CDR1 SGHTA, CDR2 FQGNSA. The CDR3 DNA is TGTGCCAGCAGCTTAGCGGGGACAGGGGGATCTCCCTACGAGCAGTACTTC. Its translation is CASSLAGTGGSPYEQYF.

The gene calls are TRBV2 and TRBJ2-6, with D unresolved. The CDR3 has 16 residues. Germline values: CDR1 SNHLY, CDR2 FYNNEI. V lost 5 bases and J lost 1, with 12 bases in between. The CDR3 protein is CASSNFGVSGANVLTF. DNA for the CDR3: TGTGCCAGCAGTAACTTTGGGGTATCTGGGGCCAACGTCCTGACTTTC.

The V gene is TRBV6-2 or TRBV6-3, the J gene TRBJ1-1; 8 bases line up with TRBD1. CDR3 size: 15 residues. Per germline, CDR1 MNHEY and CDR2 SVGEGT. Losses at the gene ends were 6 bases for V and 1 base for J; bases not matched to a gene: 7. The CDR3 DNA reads TGTGCCAGCAGCCCAGGGGGCGCGAGGAACACTGAAGCTTTCTTT. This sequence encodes CASSPGGARNTEAFF.

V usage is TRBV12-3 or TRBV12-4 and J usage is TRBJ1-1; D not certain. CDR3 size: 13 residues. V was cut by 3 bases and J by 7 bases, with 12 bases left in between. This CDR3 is CASSFEGEGEAFF. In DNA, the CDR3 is TGTGCCAGCAGTTTTGAGGGCGAGGGTGAAGCTTTCTTT.

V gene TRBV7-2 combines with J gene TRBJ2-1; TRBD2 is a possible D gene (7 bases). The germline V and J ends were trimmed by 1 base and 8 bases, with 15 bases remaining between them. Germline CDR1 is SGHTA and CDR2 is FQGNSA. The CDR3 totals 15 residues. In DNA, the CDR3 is TGTGCCAGCAGCTTAGGGGGGGGCAGCGTGGATGAGCAGTTCTTC. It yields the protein CASSLGGGSVDEQFF.

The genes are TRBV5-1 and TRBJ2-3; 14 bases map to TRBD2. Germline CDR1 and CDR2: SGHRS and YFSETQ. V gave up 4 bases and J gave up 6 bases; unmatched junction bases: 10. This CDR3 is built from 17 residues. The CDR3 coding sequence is TGCGCCAGCAGCGGATGGGGACTAGCGGGGGATGTGGATACGCAGTATTTT. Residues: CASSGWGLAGDVDTQYF. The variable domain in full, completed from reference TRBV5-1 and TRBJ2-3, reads KAGVTQTPRYLIKTRGQQVTLSCSPISGHRSVSWYQQTPGQGLQFLFEYFSETQRNKGNFPGRFSGRQFSNSRSEMNVSTLELGDSALYLCASSGWGLAGDVDTQYFGPGTRLTVL.

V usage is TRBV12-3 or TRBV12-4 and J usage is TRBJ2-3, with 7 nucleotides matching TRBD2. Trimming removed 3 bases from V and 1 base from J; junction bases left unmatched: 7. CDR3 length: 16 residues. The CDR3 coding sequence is TGTGCCAGCAGTTTTTATCTGGCGGGGGGCACAGATACGCAGTATTTT. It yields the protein CASSFYLAGGTDTQYF.

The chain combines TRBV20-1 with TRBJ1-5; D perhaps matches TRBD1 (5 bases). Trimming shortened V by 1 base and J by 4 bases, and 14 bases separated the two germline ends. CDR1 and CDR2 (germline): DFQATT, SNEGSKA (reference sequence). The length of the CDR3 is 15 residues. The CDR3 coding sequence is TGCAGTGCTAGAGTTCCGCAGGGTGAAAATCAGCCCCAGCATTTT. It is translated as CSARVPQGENQPQHF.

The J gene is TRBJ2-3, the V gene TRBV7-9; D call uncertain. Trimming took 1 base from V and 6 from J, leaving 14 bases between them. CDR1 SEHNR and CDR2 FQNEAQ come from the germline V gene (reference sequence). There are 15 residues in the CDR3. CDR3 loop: CASSLDQRYGDTQYF. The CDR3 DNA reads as TGTGCCAGCAGCTTAGATCAGCGCTATGGGGATACGCAGTATTTT.

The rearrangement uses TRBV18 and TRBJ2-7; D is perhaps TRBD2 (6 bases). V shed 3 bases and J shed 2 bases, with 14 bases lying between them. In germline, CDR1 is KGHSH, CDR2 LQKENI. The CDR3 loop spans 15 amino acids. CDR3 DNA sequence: TGTGCCAGCTCACCGTTGGGGGGAGCAACCTACGAGCAGTACTTC. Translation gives CASSPLGGATYEQYF. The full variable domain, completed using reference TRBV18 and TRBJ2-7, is NAGVMQNPRHLVRRRGQEARLRCSPMKGHSHVYWYRQLPEEGLKFMVYLQKENIIDESGMPKERFSAEFPKEGPSILRIQQVVRGDSAAYFCASSPLGGATYEQYFGPGTRLTVT.

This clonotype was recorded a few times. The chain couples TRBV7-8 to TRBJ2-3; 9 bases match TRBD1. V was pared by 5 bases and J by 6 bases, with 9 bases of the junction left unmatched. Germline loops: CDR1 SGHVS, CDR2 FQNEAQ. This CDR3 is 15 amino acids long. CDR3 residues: CASSRQGVWSDTQYF. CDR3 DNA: TGTGCCAGCAGCCGACAGGGGGTATGGTCGGATACGCAGTATTTT. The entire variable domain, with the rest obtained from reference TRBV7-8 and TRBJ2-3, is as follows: GAGVSQSPRYKVAKRGQDVALRCDPISGHVSLFWYQQALGQGPEFLTYFQNEAQLDKSGLPSDRFFAERPEGSVSTLKIQRTQQEDSAVYLCASSRQGVWSDTQYFGPGTRLTVL.

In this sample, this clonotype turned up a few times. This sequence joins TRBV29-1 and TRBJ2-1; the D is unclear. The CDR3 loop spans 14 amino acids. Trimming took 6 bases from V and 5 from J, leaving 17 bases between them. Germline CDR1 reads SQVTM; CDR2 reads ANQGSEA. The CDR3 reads CSVGALGPNNEQFF. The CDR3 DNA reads TGCAGCGTAGGCGCCCTAGGGCCCAACAATGAGCAGTTCTTC.

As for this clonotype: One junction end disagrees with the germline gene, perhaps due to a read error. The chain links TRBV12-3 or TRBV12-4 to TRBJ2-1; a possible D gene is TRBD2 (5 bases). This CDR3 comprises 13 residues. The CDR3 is CAGSLEWSGEQFF. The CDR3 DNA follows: TGTGCCGGCAGTTTGGAGTGGAGCGGTGAGCAGTTCTTC.

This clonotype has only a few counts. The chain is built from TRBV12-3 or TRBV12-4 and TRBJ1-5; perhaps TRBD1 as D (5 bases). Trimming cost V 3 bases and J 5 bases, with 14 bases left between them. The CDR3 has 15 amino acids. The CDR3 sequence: CASSFYQGRDQPQHF. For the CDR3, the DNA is TGTGCCAGCAGTTTCTACCAGGGAAGAGATCAGCCCCAGCATTTT.